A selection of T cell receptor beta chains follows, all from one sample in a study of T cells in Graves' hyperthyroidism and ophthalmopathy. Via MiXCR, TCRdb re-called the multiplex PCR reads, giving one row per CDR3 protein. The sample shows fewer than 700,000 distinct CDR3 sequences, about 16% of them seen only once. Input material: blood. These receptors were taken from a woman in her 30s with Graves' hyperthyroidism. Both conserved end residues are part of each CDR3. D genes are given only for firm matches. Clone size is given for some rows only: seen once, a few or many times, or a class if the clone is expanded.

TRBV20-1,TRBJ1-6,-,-,CSARDSRRPDNSPLHF,TGCAGTGCTAGAGATTCGCGGAGGCCGGATAATTCACCCCTCCACTTT
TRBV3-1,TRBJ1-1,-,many,CASSQDRGSEAFF,TGTGCCAGCAGCCAAGATAGAGGATCTGAAGCTTTCTTT
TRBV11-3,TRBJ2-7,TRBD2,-,CASSLAGGPTYEQYF,TGTGCCAGCAGCCTAGCGGGAGGCCCTACCTACGAGCAGTACTTC
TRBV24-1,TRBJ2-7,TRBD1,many,CATSDPNRGTYEQYF,TGTGCCACCAGTGACCCGAACAGGGGGACCTACGAGCAGTACTTC
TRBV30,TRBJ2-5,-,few,CAWRPGAGPQETQYF,TGTGCCTGGAGACCGGGAGCCGGTCCCCAAGAGACCCAGTACTTC
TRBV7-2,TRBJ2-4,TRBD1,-,CASSPPGQGGLGKNIQYF,TGTGCCAGCAGCCCCCCGGGACAGGGGGGATTAGGCAAAAACATTCAGTACTTC
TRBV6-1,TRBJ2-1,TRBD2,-,CASIAGESGGGQFF,TGTGCCAGCATAGCGGGAGAGTCCGGCGGGGGGCAGTTCTTC
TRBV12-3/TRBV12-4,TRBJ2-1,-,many,CASTRGEFGEQFF,TGTGCCAGCACCAGGGGGGAGTTCGGTGAGCAGTTCTTC
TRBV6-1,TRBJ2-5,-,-,CASSEIYTTQCF,TGTGCCAGCAGTGAAATCTATACTACCCAGTGCTTC
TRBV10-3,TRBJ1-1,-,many,CAISERVLGDTEAFF,TGTGCCATCAGTGAGCGGGTTCTGGGGGACACTGAAGCTTTCTTT
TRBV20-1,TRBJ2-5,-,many,CSARGLGMQTQYF,TGCAGTGCACGGGGGTTAGGGATGCAGACCCAGTACTTC
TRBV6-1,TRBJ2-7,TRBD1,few,CASSSKGQGSYEQYF,TGTGCCAGCAGTTCCAAGGGACAGGGTTCATACGAGCAGTACTTC
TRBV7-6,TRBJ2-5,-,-,CASSLGTTETQYF,TGTGCCAGCAGCTTAGGGACGACAGAGACCCAGTACTTC
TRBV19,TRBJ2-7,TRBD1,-,CASSTTGGDLYEQYF,TGTGCCAGTAGTACGACAGGGGGCGATCTCTACGAGCAGTACTTC
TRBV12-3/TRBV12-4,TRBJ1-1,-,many,CASRITQDEAFF,TGTGCCAGCAGAATTACTCAGGATGAAGCTTTCTTT
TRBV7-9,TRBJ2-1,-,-,CASSVVPAGRPQFF,TGTGCCAGCAGCGTTGTCCCCGCGGGACGCCCTCAGTTCTTC
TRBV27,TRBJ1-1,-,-,CASSVGRVATEAFF,TGTGCCAGCAGCGTGGGGCGCGTGGCCACTGAAGCTTTCTTT
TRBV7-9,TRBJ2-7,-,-,CASSLAGQNEQYF,TGTGCCAGCAGCCTGGCCGGGCAAAACGAGCAGTACTTC
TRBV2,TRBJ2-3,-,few,CASSQGPGFDTQYF,TGTGCCAGCAGCCAAGGGCCAGGTTTTGATACGCAGTATTTT
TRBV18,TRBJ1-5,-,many,CASSPSGLVNQPQHF,TGTGCCAGCTCACCTTCCGGACTCGTTAATCAGCCCCAGCATTTT
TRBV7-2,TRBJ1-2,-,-,CASSYRTWGYTF,TGTGCCAGCAGCTATAGGACATGGGGCTACACCTTC
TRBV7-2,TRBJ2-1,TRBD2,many,CASSGSGSMQFF,TGTGCCAGCAGCGGTAGCGGGAGTATGCAGTTCTTC
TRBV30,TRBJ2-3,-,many,CAWSVGESRSGQYF,TGTGCCTGGAGTGTAGGGGAGAGTCGGAGTGGGCAGTATTTT
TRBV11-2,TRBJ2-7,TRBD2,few,CASSLEGTTSGFYEQYF,TGTGCCAGCAGCTTAGAGGGAACGACTAGCGGGTTTTACGAGCAGTACTTC
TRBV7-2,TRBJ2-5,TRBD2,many,CASSPRTSGMWKETQYF,TGTGCCAGCAGCCCCCGGACTAGCGGGATGTGGAAAGAGACCCAGTACTTC
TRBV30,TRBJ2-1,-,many,CAWERNPYNEQFF,TGTGCCTGGGAGCGGAACCCCTACAATGAGCAGTTCTTC
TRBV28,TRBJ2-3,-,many,CASSLEGPPDTQYF,TGTGCCAGCAGTTTAGAAGGACCCCCAGATACGCAGTATTTT
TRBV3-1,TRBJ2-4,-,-,CASSQGFAAKNIQYF,TGTGCCAGCAGCCAAGGCTTCGCGGCCAAAAACATTCAGTACTTC
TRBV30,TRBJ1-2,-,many,CAWDSGFYGYTF,TGTGCCTGGGACAGCGGCTTCTATGGCTACACCTTC
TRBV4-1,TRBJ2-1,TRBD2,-,CASRREGSNEQFF,TGCGCCAGCAGAAGGGAGGGGAGCAATGAGCAGTTCTTC
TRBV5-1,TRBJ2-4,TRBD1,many,CASSLEGQGDIQYF,TGCGCCAGCAGCTTGGAGGGACAGGGGGACATTCAGTACTTC
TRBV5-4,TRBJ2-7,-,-,CASSRPGRGYEQYF,TGTGCCAGCAGTAGACCGGGCAGGGGTTACGAGCAGTACTTC
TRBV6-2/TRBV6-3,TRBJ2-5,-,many,CASSYTQETQYF,TGTGCCAGCAGTTACACGCAAGAGACCCAGTACTTC
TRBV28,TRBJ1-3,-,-,CASSPLPSGNTIYF,TGTGCCAGCAGCCCCTTGCCCTCTGGAAACACCATATATTTT
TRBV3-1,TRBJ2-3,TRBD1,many,CASSPRQGPPTQYF,TGTGCCAGCAGCCCCCGACAGGGCCCTCCCACGCAGTATTTT
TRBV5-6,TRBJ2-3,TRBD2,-,CASSSGTSGETADTQYF,TGTGCCAGCAGCTCCGGGACTAGCGGGGAAACGGCAGATACGCAGTATTTT
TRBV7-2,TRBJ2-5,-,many,CASRAESETQYF,TGTGCCAGCAGGGCAGAGAGCGAGACCCAGTACTTC
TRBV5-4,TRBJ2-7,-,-,CASSLAGRGSYEQYF,TGTGCCAGCAGCTTGGCCGGACGGGGGTCCTACGAGCAGTACTTC
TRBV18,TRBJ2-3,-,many,CASSQDSSTDTQYF,TGTGCCAGCTCACAGGACAGCAGCACAGATACGCAGTATTTT
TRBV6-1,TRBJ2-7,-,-,CASTYSSGAVSYEQYF,TGTGCCAGCACCTACTCTTCGGGGGCTGTATCCTACGAGCAGTACTTC
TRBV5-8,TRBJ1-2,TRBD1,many,CASCYRGGYGYTF,TGTGCCAGTTGCTACAGGGGGGGCTATGGCTACACCTTC
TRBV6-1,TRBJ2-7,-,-,CASSPQVVAWYEQYF,TGTGCCAGCAGTCCTCAGGTGGTGGCGTGGTACGAGCAGTACTTC
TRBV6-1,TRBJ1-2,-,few,CASSARRDNGYTF,TGTGCCAGCAGTGCGCGCAGGGATAATGGCTACACCTTC
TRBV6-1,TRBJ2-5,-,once,CASSEGAKTQYF,TGTGCCAGCAGTGAGGGCGCCAAGACCCAGTACTTC
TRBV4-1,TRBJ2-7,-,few,CASTLSFRATSSYEQYF,TGCGCCAGCACCCTCTCCTTCAGGGCCACGAGCTCCTACGAGCAGTACTTC
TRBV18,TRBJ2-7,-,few,CASSPQSSGYEQYF,TGTGCCAGCTCACCCCAATCATCAGGGTACGAGCAGTACTTC
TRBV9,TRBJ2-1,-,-,CASSKGLPTSSYNEQFF,TGTGCCAGCAGCAAAGGACTACCCACGAGCTCCTACAATGAGCAGTTCTTC
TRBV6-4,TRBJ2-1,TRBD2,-,CASQTSGSRDEQFF,TGTGCCAGCCAAACTAGCGGGAGCAGGGATGAGCAGTTCTTC
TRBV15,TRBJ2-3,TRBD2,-,CATSRVGSGRPHTQYF,TGTGCCACCAGCAGAGTAGGTAGCGGGAGACCACATACGCAGTATTTT
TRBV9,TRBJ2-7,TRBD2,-,CASSPGGEIYEQYF,TGTGCCAGCAGCCCTGGGGGGGAGATCTACGAGCAGTACTTC
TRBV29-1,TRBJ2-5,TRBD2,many,CSAETSGAQETQYF,TGCAGCGCTGAGACTAGCGGAGCGCAAGAGACCCAGTACTTC
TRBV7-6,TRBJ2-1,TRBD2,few,CASKSGRDNEQFF,TGTGCCAGCAAAAGCGGGAGAGACAATGAGCAGTTCTTC
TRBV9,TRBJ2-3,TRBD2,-,CASSARGSGSTDTQYF,TGTGCCAGCAGCGCCCGTGGTAGCGGGAGTACAGATACGCAGTATTTT
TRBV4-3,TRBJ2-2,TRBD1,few,CASSLLAGTGNTGELFF,TGCGCCAGCAGCCTCCTTGCGGGGACAGGGAACACCGGGGAGCTGTTTTTT